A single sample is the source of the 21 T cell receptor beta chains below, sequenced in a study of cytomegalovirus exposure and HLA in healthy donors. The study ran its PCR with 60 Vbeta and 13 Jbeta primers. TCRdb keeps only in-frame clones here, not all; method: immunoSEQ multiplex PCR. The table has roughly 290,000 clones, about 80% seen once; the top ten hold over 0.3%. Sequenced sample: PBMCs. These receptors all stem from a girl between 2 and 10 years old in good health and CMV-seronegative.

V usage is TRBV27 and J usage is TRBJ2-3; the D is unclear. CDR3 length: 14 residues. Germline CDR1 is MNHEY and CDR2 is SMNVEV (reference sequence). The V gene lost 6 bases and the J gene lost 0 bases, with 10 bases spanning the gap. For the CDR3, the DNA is TGTGCCAGCAGCAAAACCCGGAGCACAGATACGCAGTATTTT. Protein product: CASSKTRSTDTQYF.

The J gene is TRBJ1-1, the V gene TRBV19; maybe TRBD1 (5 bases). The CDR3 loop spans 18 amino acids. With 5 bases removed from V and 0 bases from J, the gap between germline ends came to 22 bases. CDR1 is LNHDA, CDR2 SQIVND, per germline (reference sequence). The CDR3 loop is CASSDQHYRKGMNTEAFF. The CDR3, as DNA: TGTGCCAGTAGTGATCAGCATTACCGAAAGGGGATGAACACTGAAGCTTTCTTT.

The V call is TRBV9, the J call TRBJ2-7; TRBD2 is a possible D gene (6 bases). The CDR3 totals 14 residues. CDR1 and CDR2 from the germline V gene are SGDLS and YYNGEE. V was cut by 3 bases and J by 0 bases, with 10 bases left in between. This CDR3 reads CASSDRDSSYEQYF. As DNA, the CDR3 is TGTGCCAGCAGCGACCGGGACTCCTCCTACGAGCAGTACTTC.

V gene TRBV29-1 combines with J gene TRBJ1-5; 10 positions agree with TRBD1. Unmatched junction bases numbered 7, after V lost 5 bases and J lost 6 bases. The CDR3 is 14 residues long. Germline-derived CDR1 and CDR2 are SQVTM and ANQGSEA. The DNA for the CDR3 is TGCAGCGTTTCCGGGACAGGGGTAAGTCAGCCCCAGCATTTT. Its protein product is CSVSGTGVSQPQHF.

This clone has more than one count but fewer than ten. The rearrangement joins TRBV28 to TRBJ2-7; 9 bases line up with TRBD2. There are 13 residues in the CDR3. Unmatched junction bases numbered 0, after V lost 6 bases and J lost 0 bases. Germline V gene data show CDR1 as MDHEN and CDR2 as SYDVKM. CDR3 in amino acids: CASRTSGSYEQYF. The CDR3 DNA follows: TGTGCCAGCAGGACTAGCGGCTCCTACGAGCAGTACTTC.

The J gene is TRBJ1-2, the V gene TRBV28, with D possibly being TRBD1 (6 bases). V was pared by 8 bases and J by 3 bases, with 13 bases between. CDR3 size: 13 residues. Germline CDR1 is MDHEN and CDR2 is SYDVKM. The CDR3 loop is CASLDRHYYGYTF. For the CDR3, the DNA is TGTGCCAGCCTAGACAGGCACTACTATGGCTACACCTTC.

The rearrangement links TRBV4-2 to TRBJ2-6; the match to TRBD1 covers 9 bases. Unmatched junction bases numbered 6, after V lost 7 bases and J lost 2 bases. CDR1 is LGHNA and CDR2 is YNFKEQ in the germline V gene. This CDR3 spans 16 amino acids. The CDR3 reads CASTPGQGAGANVLTF. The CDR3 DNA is TGTGCCAGCACCCCGGGACAGGGAGCTGGGGCCAACGTCCTGACTTTC.

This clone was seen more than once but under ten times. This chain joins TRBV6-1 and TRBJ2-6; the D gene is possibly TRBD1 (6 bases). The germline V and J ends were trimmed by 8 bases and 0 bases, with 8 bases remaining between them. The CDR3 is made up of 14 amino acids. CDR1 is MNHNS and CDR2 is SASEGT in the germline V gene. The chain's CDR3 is CASEGGSGANVLTF. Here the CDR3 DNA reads TGTGCCAGCGAAGGGGGCTCTGGGGCCAACGTCCTGACTTTC.

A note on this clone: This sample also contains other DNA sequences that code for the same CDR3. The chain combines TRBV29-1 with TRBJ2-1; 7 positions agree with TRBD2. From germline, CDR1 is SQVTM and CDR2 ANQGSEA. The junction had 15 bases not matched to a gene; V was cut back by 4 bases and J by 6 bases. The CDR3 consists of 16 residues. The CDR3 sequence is CSVVGGGVLGRNEQFF. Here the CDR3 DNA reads TGCAGCGTTGTGGGGGGAGGGGTATTAGGGCGCAATGAGCAGTTCTTC.

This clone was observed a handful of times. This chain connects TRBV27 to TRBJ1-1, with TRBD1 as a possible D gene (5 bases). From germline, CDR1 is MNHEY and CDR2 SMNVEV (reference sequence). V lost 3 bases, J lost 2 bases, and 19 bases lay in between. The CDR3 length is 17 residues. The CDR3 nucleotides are TGTGCCAGCAGTTTGGAGGGGACTTTTATCCTTAACACTGAAGCTTTCTTT. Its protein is CASSLEGTFILNTEAFF.

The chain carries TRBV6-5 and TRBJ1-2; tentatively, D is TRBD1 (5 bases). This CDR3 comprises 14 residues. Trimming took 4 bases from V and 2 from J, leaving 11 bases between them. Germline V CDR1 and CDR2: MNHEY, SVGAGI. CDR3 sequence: CASSSPTENYGYTF. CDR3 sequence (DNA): TGTGCCAGCAGTTCCCCGACAGAAAACTATGGCTACACCTTC.

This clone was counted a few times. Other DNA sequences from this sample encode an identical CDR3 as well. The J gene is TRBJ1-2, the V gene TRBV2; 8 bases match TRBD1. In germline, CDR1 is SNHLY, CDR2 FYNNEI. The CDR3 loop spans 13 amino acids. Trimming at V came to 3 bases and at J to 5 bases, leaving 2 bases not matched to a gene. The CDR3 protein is CASSERTGYGYTF. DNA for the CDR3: TGTGCCAGCAGTGAGAGGACAGGGTATGGCTACACCTTC.

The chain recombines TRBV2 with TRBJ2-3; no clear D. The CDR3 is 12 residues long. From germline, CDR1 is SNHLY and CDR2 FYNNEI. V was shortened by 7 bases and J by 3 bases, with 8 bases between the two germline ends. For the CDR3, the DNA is TGTGCCAGCATCGCAGCGACAGATACGCAGTATTTT. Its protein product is CASIAATDTQYF.

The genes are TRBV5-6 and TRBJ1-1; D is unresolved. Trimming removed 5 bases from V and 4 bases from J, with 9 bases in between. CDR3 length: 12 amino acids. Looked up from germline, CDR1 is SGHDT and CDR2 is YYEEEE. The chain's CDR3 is CASSFYSTEAFF. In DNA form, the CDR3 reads TGTGCCAGCAGTTTCTACAGCACTGAAGCTTTCTTT.

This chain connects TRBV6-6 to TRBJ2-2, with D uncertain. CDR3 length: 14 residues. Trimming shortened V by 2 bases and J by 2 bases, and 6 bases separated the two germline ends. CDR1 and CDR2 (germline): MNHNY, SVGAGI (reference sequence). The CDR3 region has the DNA TGTGCCAGCAGTTACACTCCTAACACCGGGGAGCTGTTTTTT. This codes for CASSYTPNTGELFF.

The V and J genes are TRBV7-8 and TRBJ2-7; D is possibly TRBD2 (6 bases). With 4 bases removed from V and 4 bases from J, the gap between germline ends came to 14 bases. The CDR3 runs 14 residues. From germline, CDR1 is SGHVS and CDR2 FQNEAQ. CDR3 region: CASSSRDLGYEQYF. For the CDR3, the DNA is TGTGCCAGCAGCTCCCGGGACTTGGGTTACGAGCAGTACTTC. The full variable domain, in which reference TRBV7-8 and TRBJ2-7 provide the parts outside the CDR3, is GAGVSQSPRYKVAKRGQDVALRCDPISGHVSLFWYQQALGQGPEFLTYFQNEAQLDKSGLPSDRFFAERPEGSVSTLKIQRTQQEDSAVYLCASSSRDLGYEQYFGPGTRLTVT.

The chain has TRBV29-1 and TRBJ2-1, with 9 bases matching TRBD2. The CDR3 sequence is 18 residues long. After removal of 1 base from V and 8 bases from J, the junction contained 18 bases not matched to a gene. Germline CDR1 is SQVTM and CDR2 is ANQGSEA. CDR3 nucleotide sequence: TGCAGCGTTGAAGGTTTTAGCAACGGCGGGGGGGGCGGGCATGAGCAGTTCTTC. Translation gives CSVEGFSNGGGGGHEQFF.

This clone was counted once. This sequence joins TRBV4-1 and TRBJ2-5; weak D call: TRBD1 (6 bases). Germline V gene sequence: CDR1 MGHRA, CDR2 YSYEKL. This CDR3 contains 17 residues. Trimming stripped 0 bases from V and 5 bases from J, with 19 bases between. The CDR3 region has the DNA TGCGCCAGCAGCCAAGAAAAGGGGCCCGCCAGGGGTGAGACCCAGTACTTC. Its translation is CASSQEKGPARGETQYF.

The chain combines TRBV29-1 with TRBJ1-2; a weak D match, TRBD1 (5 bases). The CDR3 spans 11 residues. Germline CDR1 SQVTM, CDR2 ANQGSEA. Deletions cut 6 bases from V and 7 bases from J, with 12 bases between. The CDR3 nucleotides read TGCAGCGTAACCCAGGGTCTTGGCTACACCTTC. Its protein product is CSVTQGLGYTF.

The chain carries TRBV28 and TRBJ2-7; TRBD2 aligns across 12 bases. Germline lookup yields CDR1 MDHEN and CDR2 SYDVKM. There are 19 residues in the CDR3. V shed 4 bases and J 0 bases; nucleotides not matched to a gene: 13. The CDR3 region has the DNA TGTGCCAGCAGTTCTATCCCTATTATGACTAGCGGGAGCTCCTACGAGCAGTACTTC. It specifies CASSSIPIMTSGSSYEQYF.

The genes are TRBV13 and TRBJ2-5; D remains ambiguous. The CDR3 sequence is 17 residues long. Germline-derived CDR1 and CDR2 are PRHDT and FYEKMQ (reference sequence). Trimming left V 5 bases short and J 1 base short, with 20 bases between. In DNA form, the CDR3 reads TGTGCCAGCAGCCATTCCTTACAGTTAGGTTCCCAAGAGACCCAGTACTTC. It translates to CASSHSLQLGSQETQYF.